The present entry profiles one TCR beta chain with its context. The data stem from a study of T cell clonotyping in hematopoietic cell transplantation. Per the germline V gene, CDR1 is MNHEY and CDR2 is SVGAGI. With 2 bases removed from V and 4 bases from J, the gap between germline ends came to 8 bases. The CDR3 sequence is 14 residues long. The method was immunoSEQ multiplex PCR; TCRdb's version includes in-frame clones alone and lacks a portion of them. Of about 6,900 clones in the sample, 95% to 97% were seen once. Time point: recipient sample about 28 days before transplant, after cytoreduction. Sequenced material: peripheral blood mononuclear cells, taken before stem cell transplant. The rearrangement uses TRBV6-5 and TRBJ2-2, with D possibly TRBD2 on 6 matching bases. The clonotype originates from an older man with acute myeloid leukemia. Some clones in this sample may be carry-over from other donors' samples. The CDR3 spells CASSYGGATGELFF. For the CDR3, the DNA is TGTGCCAGCAGTTACGGCGGGGCCACCGGGGAGCTGTTTTTT.